This T cell receptor (beta chain) comes out of a study of post-analysis software for immune sequencing data (dated by TCRdb to about 2015). With regard to the full study: The recorded disease courses included relapsing-remitting, secondary progressive and progressive-relapsing multiple sclerosis, and some patients had no subtype annotation. A subset of samples was prepared in parallel using single-end sample barcoding, then pooled and co-amplified after Illumina adapter ligation. The multiple sclerosis patient repertoires were compared with 10 or so previously published healthy control repertoires from donors aged roughly 6 to 27 years. Overall results and qualifications from the work: Direct clustering with F measure revealed strong co-clustering of samples prepared in the same batch, which led to a batch-effect correction. The control group was slightly older than the multiple sclerosis patient group. Significantly lower normalized Chao1 diversity was found in multiple sclerosis patients than in controls, suggesting substantial peripheral T-cell clonal expansion. Several TRBV segments, including TRBV5-6, TRBV5-1 and TRBV20-1, were significantly more frequent in patients than controls.

Trimming at the junction amounts to 5 bases on V and 5 bases on J, and the germline ends lie 6 bases apart. The germline V gene yields MGHDK for CDR1 and SYGVNS for CDR2. The CDR3 runs 12 amino acids, cysteine and phenylalanine included. Of all the DNA, just the CDR3 is kept, 36 bases in frame from base 1. The count of this clonotype is one. This receptor's antigen is unknown. Qualities for individual bases were not recorded, and no much larger clone is one base off. Libraries were prepared through PCR. For sequencing, an Illumina HiSeq 2500 was employed. Unique molecular identifiers were incorporated into TCR beta cDNA libraries to reduce PCR and sequencing biases. Some 500,000 cDNA molecules were obtained per 1 to 10 million input T cells, so each molecule approximated one T cell. The patient libraries were prepared and sequenced with the same protocol used for the earlier healthy control dataset. Within a given batch, samples were prepared together, multiplexed and sequenced on the same HiSeq lane. Per the authors' processing: MIGEC was used to process the raw barcoded reads, and molecular identifier groups with only a single read were discarded before consensus assembly and CDR3 extraction. Clonotype tables were post-analysed with VDJtools, normalizing diversity by down-sampling all datasets to the smallest sample size. To correct batch-related cross-sample contamination, repertoire overlap clustering matched CDR3 amino acid sequences but not nucleotide sequences. TCRdb itself trimmed the public reads at Q25 with fastp, ran MiXCR and retained productive beta chains. CDR3 protein duplicates are merged, each entry listing the most common genes and DNA. The V and J calls follow TCRdb's processing rather than the paper's. This sample comprises roughly 800,000 distinct CDR3 sequences, 35% to 55% of them detected only once. The ten largest clonotypes hold 4.9% of the sample.

To demonstrate the VDJtools post-analysis software, TCR beta repertoires were profiled from the peripheral blood of 13 young patients with multiple sclerosis. Multiple sclerosis patients were children and adolescents aged about 6 to 15 years. The receptor's source is a girl aged 10-17 years with multiple sclerosis. Sequencing was carried out using blood. This chain joins TRBV25-1 to TRBJ2-2; the D gene cannot be named for sure. The CDR3 here reads CASSMVTGELFF. The DNA sequence is given as TGTGCCAGCAGTATGGTTACCGGGGAGCTGTTTTTT.